The 8 T cell receptor beta chains below were found in one sample sequenced in a study of blood T cell repertoires in COVID-19. The table came from immunoSEQ multiplex PCR; TCRdb's copy has only in-frame clones and leaves some out. The table includes around 190,000 clones, 65% to 85% detected once. Sequencing input: PBMCs or T cells enriched from blood (not recorded which). All receptors come from a woman between 25 and 40 years old who had recovered from COVID-19.

This chain links TRBV28 with TRBJ2-3; TRBD1 matches at 9 bases. Germline CDR1 is MDHEN and CDR2 is SYDVKM. The CDR3 covers 14 residues. With V trimmed by 3 bases and J by 5 bases, 3 bases remained unmatched. CDR3 region: CASSLGQGIDTQYF. DNA of the CDR3: TGTGCCAGCAGTTTGGGACAGGGAATAGATACGCAGTATTTT. Full variable domain (rest looked up from reference TRBV28 and TRBJ2-3): DVKVTQSSRYLVKRTGEKVFLECVQDMDHENMFWYRQDPGLGLRLIYFSYDVKMKEKGDIPEGYSVSREKKERFSLILESASTNQTSMYLCASSLGQGIDTQYFGPGTRLTVL.

This sequence joins TRBV2 and TRBJ2-1, with 8 bases lining up with TRBD2. The CDR3 sequence is 14 residues long. J lost 15 bases, V lost 4 bases, and 14 bases had no gene match. CDR1 and CDR2 (germline): SNHLY, FYNNEI. The CDR3 spells CASSAIPSGGAPFF. The CDR3 DNA follows: TGTGCCAGCAGTGCCATCCCGTCCGGGGGGGCCCCGTTCTTC.

The J gene is TRBJ2-5, the V gene TRBV30; the match to TRBD2 covers 16 bases. CDR1 GTSNPN and CDR2 SVGIG come from the germline V gene (reference sequence). V gave up 0 bases and J gave up 5 bases; unmatched junction bases: 6. This CDR3 spans 17 amino acids. CDR3 region: CAWSVGTSGRAAETQYF. The CDR3 region has the DNA TGTGCCTGGAGTGTTGGGACTAGCGGGAGGGCCGCTGAGACCCAGTACTTC. The whole variable domain, filled in from reference TRBV30 and TRBJ2-5, reads SQTIHQWPATLVQPVGSPLSLECTVEGTSNPNLYWYRQAAGRGLQLLFYSVGIGQISSEVPQNLSASRPQDRQFILSSKKLLLSDSGFYLCAWSVGTSGRAAETQYFGPGTRLLVL.

This rearrangement joins TRBV10-2 to TRBJ1-1; 7 bases align to TRBD1. Germline V gene data show CDR1 as WSHSY and CDR2 as SAAADI. Trimming took 6 bases from V and 8 from J; bases not matched to a gene: 3. The CDR3 extends over 11 amino acids. In nucleotides, the CDR3 is TGCGCCAGCAGGCGACAGGGAGAAGCTTTCTTT. Its protein is CASRRQGEAFF.

This clone has a handful of counts. CDR3 bases: TGTGCCAGCAGTTTCACATTATACAATGAGCAGTTCTTC. It codes for CASSFTLYNEQFF. V and J are TRBV27 and TRBJ2-1; D call uncertain. CDR1 and CDR2 (germline): MNHEY, SMNVEV (reference sequence). The CDR3 is made up of 13 amino acids. V was shortened by 3 bases and J by 4 bases, with 7 bases between the two germline ends.

The chain is built from TRBV21-1 and TRBJ1-2. TRBV21-1 is an annotated pseudogene. This CDR3 is 17 amino acids long. The CDR3, as DNA: TGTGCCAGCAGCAAAAGGAAGGCAATCCGGGAACCCGATGGCTACACCTTC. Residues: CASSKRKAIREPDGYTF.

This rearrangement joins TRBV11-2 to TRBJ2-7; 8 bases line up with TRBD2. V was clipped by 2 bases and J by 3 bases; unmatched bases: 6. From germline, CDR1 is SGHAT and CDR2 FQNNGV. The CDR3 spans 15 residues. The CDR3 nucleotides read TGTGCCAGCAGCTTATCAGGACTAGCTTTCTACGAGCAGTACTTC. The encoded protein is CASSLSGLAFYEQYF.

The chain is built from TRBV28 and TRBJ1-3; 9 bases map to TRBD1. The CDR3 sequence is 14 residues long. J lost 6 bases, V lost 11 bases, and 11 bases had no gene match. Germline loops: CDR1 MDHEN, CDR2 SYDVKM. The CDR3 reads CAAIMGQGANTIYF. CDR3 bases: TGTGCCGCCATTATGGGACAGGGAGCAAACACCATATATTTT.